This is a list of T cell receptor beta chains from one sample in a study of blood T cell repertoires in COVID-19. Here immunoSEQ multiplex PCR was the method, and the copy in TCRdb shows in-frame clones only, minus some. The sample carries around 23,000 clones, around nine tenths recorded once. Sequenced input: peripheral blood. The receptors derive from a man in his fifties with active COVID-19. Each CDR3 is given with its conserved first and last residue. D genes are given only for firm matches. Rows may omit the clone size; those that give it use once, few, many or a size class.

clone_size	v_call	d_call	j_call	cdr3_aa	cdr3_nt
.	TRBV11-3	TRBD1	TRBJ1-2	CASSPQSTGTAYYGYTF	TGTGCCAGCAGCCCCCAATCAACCGGGACAGCATACTATGGCTACACCTTC
.	TRBV18	.	TRBJ1-5	CASSQGLDQPQHF	TGTGCCAGCTCCCAGGGGTTGGATCAGCCCCAGCATTTT
.	TRBV5-1	.	TRBJ2-5	CASSPGTGETQYF	TGCGCCAGCAGCCCCGGTACCGGGGAGACCCAGTACTTC
.	TRBV28	.	TRBJ1-2	CASSLAGSYGYTF	TGTGCCAGCAGTTTGGCAGGGTCCTATGGCTACACCTTC
.	TRBV7-2	.	TRBJ1-5	CASSLLAGISNQPQHF	TGTGCCAGCAGCTTACTCGCAGGTATTAGCAATCAGCCCCAGCATTTT
.	TRBV19	.	TRBJ1-3	CASSWAGIAGNTIYF	TGTGCCAGTAGTTGGGCGGGAATAGCTGGAAACACCATATATTTT
.	TRBV5-4	TRBD2	TRBJ2-5	CASSLGPGRTSGETQYF	TGTGCCAGCAGCTTGGGCCCGGGGAGGACTAGCGGGGAGACCCAGTACTTC
.	TRBV20-1	.	TRBJ1-2	CSASPDRSFGYTF	TGCAGTGCTAGTCCCGACAGGTCCTTTGGCTACACCTTC
once	TRBV7-2	.	TRBJ2-3	CASSLVVSTGIDTQYF	TGTGCCAGCAGCTTAGTGGTCTCCACGGGGATAGATACGCAGTATTTT
.	TRBV4-3	.	TRBJ2-3	CASSQVSGEPDTQYF	TGCGCCAGCAGCCAAGTGTCTGGAGAACCAGATACGCAGTATTTT
.	TRBV18	TRBD1	TRBJ2-1	CASSPGTGDYEQFF	TGTGCCAGCTCACCCGGGACAGGGGACTATGAGCAGTTCTTC